These T cell receptor beta chains were read from a single sample in a study of CD8+CD57+ T cells in acquired aplastic anemia. From the reads, TCRdb called clonotypes with MiXCR, one entry per CDR3 protein. The sample has about 160,000 distinct CDR3 sequences, 40% to 50% seen once; the top ten hold roughly 30%. The sample taken for sequencing was sorted CD4+, CD8+, or CD8+CD57+ T cells (not recorded which) from PBMCs. These receptors were taken from a human donor with aplastic anemia. CDR3s include the opening cysteine and the closing phenylalanine or tryptophan. D genes are given only for firm matches. Only some rows state a clone size, as once, few, many or a class for expanded clones.

j_call clone_size cdr3_length v_call d_call cdr3_nt cdr3_aa
TRBJ2-5 NA 18 TRBV4-2 TRBD1 TGTGCCAGCAGCCAAGATCTTTCAGGGGGTCTCCTTCAAGAGACCCAGTACTTC CASSQDLSGGLLQETQYF
TRBJ1-1 many 14 TRBV24-1 NA TGTGCCACCAGTGTGGGGGATCATCAGTACGAAGCTTTCTTT CATSVGDHQYEAFF
TRBJ2-2 NA 15 TRBV19 TRBD1 TGTGCCAGTAGTATGAGACAGGGAGACACCGGGGAGCTGTTTTTT CASSMRQGDTGELFF
TRBJ1-5 NA 14 TRBV9 TRBD1 TGCGCCAGCAGCGGCATGGACAGGGTACAGCCCCAGCATTTT CASSGMDRVQPQHF
TRBJ2-3 NA 15 TRBV7-3 NA TGTGCCAGCAGCTCTTCCGGGGCTAGCCGCGATACGCAGTATTTT CASSSSGASRDTQYF
TRBJ2-2 many 16 TRBV5-1 NA TGCGCCAGCAGCTTGTTCACAGGGCCGAACACCGGGGAGCTGTTTTTT CASSLFTGPNTGELFF
TRBJ2-1 few 15 TRBV10-2 TRBD1 TGCGCCAGCAGTGACGAGGGGGCGGGTTACAATGAGCAGTTCTTC CASSDEGAGYNEQFF
TRBJ2-5 many 15 TRBV15 TRBD2 TGTGCCACCAGCAGATCGACTAGCCGTTCAGAGACCCAGTACTTC CATSRSTSRSETQYF
TRBJ2-7 many 13 TRBV29-1 TRBD2 TGCAGCGTAAAAGGGACTAGGGAGTACGAGCAGTACTTC CSVKGTREYEQYF
TRBJ1-6 NA 14 TRBV20-1 TRBD1 TGCAGTGCTTCACCTTCAGGGGGATCTTCACCCCTCCACTTT CSASPSGGSSPLHF
TRBJ2-6 NA 9 TRBV20-1 NA TGCAGTGCTGCCTACGTCCTGACTTTC CSAAYVLTF
TRBJ2-7 NA 11 TRBV7-2 NA TGTGCCAGCAGCGCCAACTACGCGCAGTACTTC CASSANYAQYF
TRBJ2-7 NA 14 TRBV6-1 TRBD1 TGTGCCAGCAGATTCGACAGGGCCCCCTACGAGCAGTACTTC CASRFDRAPYEQYF
TRBJ2-1 NA 12 TRBV24-1 NA TGTGCCACCAGTGAGCAGGGCCTGGGGCAGTTCTTC CATSEQGLGQFF
TRBJ2-7 many 14 TRBV6-5 NA TGTGCCAGCAGTTACGGGGCGAGGGACTACGAGCAGTACTTC CASSYGARDYEQYF
TRBJ1-6 NA 15 TRBV2 NA TGTGCCAGCACACCCCGGAGGGCAGGTAATTCACCCCTCCACTTT CASTPRRAGNSPLHF
TRBJ2-3 many 15 TRBV29-1 NA TGCAGCGTTGAAGATCGTCAGACGGTGGCAGATACGCAGTATTTT CSVEDRQTVADTQYF
TRBJ2-1 NA 14 TRBV7-8 NA TGTGCCAGCAGCTTATCCAGGGCCCGGTATGAGCAGTTCTTC CASSLSRARYEQFF
TRBJ2-7 NA 14 TRBV29-1 TRBD1 TGCAGCGTTGAAAACCGGGACAGGGTCTACGAGCAGTACTTC CSVENRDRVYEQYF
TRBJ2-3 NA 16 TRBV11-1 TRBD2 TGTGCCAGCAGAGCTGGGACTAGCGGCCTCACAGATACGCAGTATTTT CASRAGTSGLTDTQYF
TRBJ1-1 NA 15 TRBV7-6 TRBD1 TGTGCCAGCAGCAGCCAACAGGGGGCGGACACTGAAGCTTTCTTT CASSSQQGADTEAFF
TRBJ1-5 NA 10 TRBV2 NA TGTGCCAGCAGTGAAGCGCCCCAGCATTTT CASSEAPQHF
TRBJ1-3 NA 17 TRBV11-2 NA TGTGCCAGCAGCTTAGATCTAGGACTGAGCTCTGGAAACACCATATATTTT CASSLDLGLSSGNTIYF
TRBJ2-7 many 12 TRBV12-3/TRBV12-4 NA TGTGCCAGCGGAGTGGCCCTTTACGAGCAGTACTTC CASGVALYEQYF
TRBJ2-7 NA 16 TRBV5-5 NA TGTGCCAGCAGCGCAGCCGGTAGCGGAGCCCTCCTCGAGCAGTACTTC CASSAAGSGALLEQYF
TRBJ2-2 many 15 TRBV6-6 NA TGTGCCAGCAGTTGGGGGCAGAGTGTCACCGGGGAGCTGTTTTTT CASSWGQSVTGELFF
TRBJ2-7 many 15 TRBV3-1 TRBD2 TGTGCCAGCAGCCAAGACTGGCTAGCGGGAGACGAGCAGTACTTC CASSQDWLAGDEQYF
TRBJ2-3 few 16 TRBV5-1 NA TGCGCCAGCAGCAAAGGGGGGGTCTCGAGCACAGATACGCAGTATTTT CASSKGGVSSTDTQYF
TRBJ1-5 NA 14 TRBV30 TRBD1 TGTGCCTGGAGTCCGGGACAGGGGAAACAGCCCCAGCATTTT CAWSPGQGKQPQHF
TRBJ2-3 NA 14 TRBV2 NA TGTGCCGGGGGTTTGGGGACATACACAGATACGCAGTATTTT CAGGLGTYTDTQYF
TRBJ2-7 NA 19 TRBV11-2 TRBD2 TGTGCCAGCAGCCCCCGGGGACTAGCGGGAGGGCCTATTCTCAACGAGCAGTACTTC CASSPRGLAGGPILNEQYF
TRBJ2-1 NA 15 TRBV2 TRBD2 TGTGCCAGCAGTGAACTGGGACTAGTGGCCAATGAGCAGTTCTTC CASSELGLVANEQFF
TRBJ1-4 many 14 TRBV12-3/TRBV12-4 NA TGTGCCAGCAGTTTACAGGGAGTAATGGAAAAACTGTTTTTT CASSLQGVMEKLFF
TRBJ2-7 NA 11 TRBV20-1 TRBD1 TGCAGTGCTAGGGGACAGGGAGAGCAGTACTTC CSARGQGEQYF
TRBJ1-5 NA 16 TRBV15 NA TGTGCCACCAGCATCAATTCGGGGGCCCGAGGTCAGCCCCAGCATTTT CATSINSGARGQPQHF
TRBJ2-7 NA 16 TRBV9 TRBD2 TGTGCCAGCAGCTATGGACTAGCGGGAGTTCGATACGAGCAGTACTTC CASSYGLAGVRYEQYF
TRBJ2-7 many 16 TRBV4-1 NA TGCGCCAGCAGCCAAGAAGTAGGGACTTTGTTCTACGAGCAGTACTTC CASSQEVGTLFYEQYF
TRBJ1-1 few 14 TRBV2 NA TGTGCCAGCAGTGTAATACAGATGAACACTGAAGCTTTCTTT CASSVIQMNTEAFF
TRBJ2-1 NA 13 TRBV20-1 NA TGCAGTGCCAGGGAGGCCTGGGTCAATGAGCAGTTCTTC CSAREAWVNEQFF
TRBJ2-5 many 13 TRBV30 NA TGTGCCTGGACGGACAGCGTCCAAGAGACCCAGTACTTC CAWTDSVQETQYF
TRBJ2-3 few 14 TRBV15 TRBD2 TGTGCCACCAGCAGAGGGACTAGCGGGGATACGCAGTATTTT CATSRGTSGDTQYF
TRBJ2-3 NA 14 TRBV20-1 TRBD2 TGCAGTGCTTTCGGAGAGCGGGAGGGAGATACGCAGTATTTT CSAFGEREGDTQYF
TRBJ1-4 many 11 TRBV5-1 NA TGCGCCAGCAGCTTCGGTGAAAAACTGTTTTTT CASSFGEKLFF
TRBJ2-7 NA 12 TRBV2 NA TGTGCCAGCAGTGAAGTGGCTGGAGAGCAGTACTTC CASSEVAGEQYF
TRBJ2-3 many 17 TRBV7-9 TRBD2 TGTGCCAGCAGCTTAGCAGGTAGCGGGAGGCCCAAAGATACGCAGTATTTT CASSLAGSGRPKDTQYF
TRBJ2-7 many 13 TRBV6-1 NA TGTGCCAGCAGTGGTTTGGGACCCTACGAGCAGTACTTC CASSGLGPYEQYF
TRBJ2-7 many 14 TRBV2 NA TGTGCCAGCAGTTCGACGGGAGTTTTACACGAGCAGTACTTC CASSSTGVLHEQYF
TRBJ1-6 NA 13 TRBV9 NA TGTGCCAGCAGCCTCGAGCCGGGGGACCGTCTCCACTTT CASSLEPGDRLHF
TRBJ1-3 NA 17 TRBV19 NA TGTGCCAGTAGTACGGGTATCGTCCAAACCTCTGGAAACACCATATATTTT CASSTGIVQTSGNTIYF
TRBJ2-2 NA 15 TRBV7-9 TRBD2 TGTTCCAGCAGCTCGACTAGCGGTCTCACCGGGGAGCTGTTTTTT CSSSSTSGLTGELFF
TRBJ1-1 few 14 TRBV7-2 NA TGTGCCAGCAGCTTAGTTCTTATCGGAACTGAAGCTTTCTTT CASSLVLIGTEAFF
TRBJ1-2 many 16 TRBV12-3/TRBV12-4 NA TGTGCCAGCAGTTCCCCTTCCATCGACGGTAACTATGGCTACACCTTC CASSSPSIDGNYGYTF
TRBJ2-7 NA 12 TRBV29-1 NA TGCAGCGCGACCGAAGGAGGCTACGAGCAGTACTTC CSATEGGYEQYF
TRBJ1-6 NA 14 TRBV6-1 NA TGTGCCAGCAAACAGGGAGTCGAGCATTCACCCCTCCACTTT CASKQGVEHSPLHF
TRBJ2-5 NA 19 TRBV19 NA TGTGCCAGTAGTCCGGGATGGTGGGACAACAAAGAGGGCGAAGAGACCCAGTACTTC CASSPGWWDNKEGEETQYF
TRBJ2-5 once 14 TRBV20-1 NA TGCAGTGCTAGATTAGAGGTGGGCCAAGAGACCCAGTACTTC CSARLEVGQETQYF
TRBJ2-5 NA 14 TRBV19 TRBD2 TGTGCCAGTAGTATAGAACTAGCGGTGAAGACCCAGTACTTC CASSIELAVKTQYF
TRBJ2-7 many 11 TRBV20-1 TRBD1 TGCAGTGCAACGACAGGGCTCGAGCAGTACTTC CSATTGLEQYF